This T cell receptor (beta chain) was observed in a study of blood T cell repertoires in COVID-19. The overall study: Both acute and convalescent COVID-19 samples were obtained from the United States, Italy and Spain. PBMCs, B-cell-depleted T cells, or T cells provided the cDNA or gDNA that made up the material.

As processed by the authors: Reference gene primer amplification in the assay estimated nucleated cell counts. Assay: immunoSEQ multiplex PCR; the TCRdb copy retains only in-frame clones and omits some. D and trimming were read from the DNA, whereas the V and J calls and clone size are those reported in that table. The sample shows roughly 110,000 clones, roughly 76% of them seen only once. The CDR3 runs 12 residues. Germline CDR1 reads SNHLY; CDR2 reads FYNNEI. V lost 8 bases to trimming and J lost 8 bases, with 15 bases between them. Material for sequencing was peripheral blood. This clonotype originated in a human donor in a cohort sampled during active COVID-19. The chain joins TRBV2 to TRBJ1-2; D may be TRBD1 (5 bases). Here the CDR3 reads CASGNGGWGYTF. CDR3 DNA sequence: TGTGCCAGCGGCAACGGGGGGTGGGGCTACACCTTC.